The clone carrying this T cell receptor beta chain was detected a few times. The antigen is undetermined. Germline trimming cut 4 bases from V and 6 bases from J; bases unmatched to any gene: 12. The CDR3 spans 16 residues. Germline V gene data show CDR1 as SGDLS and CDR2 as YYNGEE. This record comes from a study of cytomegalovirus exposure and HLA in healthy donors. General study results and limits: A later analysis, which compared TCR beta chains of equal frequency, found the HLA-associated ones more clonally expanded. Productive status was seen about 87% or about 30% of the time for most TCR beta V segments in an earlier analysis. Researchers counted approximately 160 TCR beta chains as cytomegalovirus-associated.

The PCR contained 60 Vbeta and 13 Jbeta primers. Produced via immunoSEQ multiplex PCR; TCRdb's table is partial and in-frame only. The sample lists roughly 110,000 clones; 82% were seen once. The material sequenced was PBMCs. The gene calls are TRBV9 and TRBJ2-1; 8 bases are shared with TRBD2. This TCR came from a man younger than 40 in good health and CMV-seropositive. CDR3 in DNA: TGTGCCAGCAGCCCCCCCCCTGGGACTAGGTTCAATGAGCAGTTCTTC. The encoded protein is CASSPPPGTRFNEQFF. Full variable domain (rest looked up from reference TRBV9 and TRBJ2-1): DSGVTQTPKHLITATGQRVTLRCSPRSGDLSVYWYQQSLDQGLQFLIQYYNGEERAKGNILERFSAQQFPDLHSELNLSSLELGDSALYFCASSPPPGTRFNEQFFGPGTRLTVL.